This passage covers 20 T cell receptor beta chains from one sample sequenced in a study of blood T cell repertoires in COVID-19. Method: immunoSEQ multiplex PCR; TCRdb's copy keeps in-frame clones and lacks some. The data hold 20,000 to 25,000 clones, with 83% observed a single time. The sequencing sample was made of peripheral blood. Receptors originate from a man aged 70-80 years with acute or convalescent COVID-19.

The rearrangement joins TRBV27 to TRBJ2-1; 7 nucleotides line up with TRBD2. This CDR3 region has 14 residues. Germline loops: CDR1 MNHEY, CDR2 SMNVEV (reference sequence). Trimming at V came to 5 bases and at J to 7 bases, leaving 8 bases not matched to a gene. The CDR3 sequence is CASSARESRNEQFF. Here the CDR3 DNA reads TGTGCCAGCAGTGCGCGGGAGTCGAGGAATGAGCAGTTCTTC.

The V call is TRBV4-1, the J call TRBJ2-1; possibly TRBD2 for D (6 bases). Trimming stripped 3 bases from V and 9 bases from J, with 12 bases between. The CDR3 totals 13 residues. Germline-derived CDR1 and CDR2 are MGHRA and YSYEKL. DNA of the CDR3: TGCGCCAGCAGCCAGGAGGGCTGGGGTGAGCAGTTCTTC. It yields the protein CASSQEGWGEQFF.

This clone was found once. For the CDR3, the DNA is TGTGCCAGCACCCTAGCGGGTCGGTCCTACGAGCAGTACTTC. Its protein is CASTLAGRSYEQYF. The V gene is TRBV3-1 (or the pseudogene TRBV3-2), the J gene TRBJ2-7, with 8 bases that match TRBD2. Germline V gene sequence: CDR1 LGHDT, CDR2 YNNKEL (reference sequence). This CDR3 has 14 residues. The trim removed 7 bases at V and 1 base at J, leaving 6 bases unmatched.

This clone was counted only a few times. The V call is TRBV10-1, the J call TRBJ1-6; the match to TRBD1 covers 8 bases. CDR3 length equals 13 residues. J lost 9 bases, V lost 3 bases, and 1 base had no gene match. Germline assignment: CDR1 WNHNN and CDR2 SYGVQD (reference sequence). This CDR3 is CASSEDRGSPLHF. CDR3 DNA: TGCGCCAGCAGTGAAGACAGGGGTTCACCCCTCCACTTT.

The V and J genes are TRBV19 and TRBJ2-7; 7 bases agree with TRBD1. CDR3 size: 15 residues. Germline CDR1 LNHDA, CDR2 SQIVND (reference sequence). J was trimmed by 2 bases and V by 3 bases; bases with no gene match: 7. CDR3 amino acids: CASSMRAGGTYEQYF. CDR3 bases: TGTGCCAGTAGTATGAGGGCAGGGGGAACCTACGAGCAGTACTTC.

In regard to this clone: Other DNA variants within this sample encode the same CDR3. This sequence joins TRBV6-5 and TRBJ1-1; perhaps TRBD1 as D (5 bases). The germline V gene has CDR1 MNHEY and CDR2 SVGAGI. This CDR3 spans 14 amino acids. The V end was cut by 5 bases, the J end by 0 bases, with 10 bases between. CDR3 nucleotides: TGTGCCAGCAGTACAGGAAGAATGAACACTGAAGCTTTCTTT. Protein product: CASSTGRMNTEAFF.

This clone was detected once. The V and J genes are TRBV7-2 and TRBJ1-6; D unclear. Germline V lookup: CDR1 SGHTA, CDR2 FQGNSA. The CDR3 runs to 13 residues. V was trimmed by 1 base and J by 7 bases, leaving 5 bases between them. CDR3 coding DNA: TGTGCCAGCAGCTTAGGGAGAAATTCACCCCTCCACTTT. It codes for CASSLGRNSPLHF.

The rearrangement uses TRBV27 and TRBJ2-7; no clear D gene. This CDR3 has 14 residues. Trimming removed 2 bases at V and 0 bases at J, with 8 bases between. CDR1 is MNHEY and CDR2 is SMNVEV in the germline V gene (reference sequence). As DNA, the CDR3 is TGTGCCAGCAGTTTACAGGAAAGCTCCTACGAGCAGTACTTC. It specifies CASSLQESSYEQYF.

V and J are TRBV5-4 and TRBJ2-5, with a possible D match to TRBD2 (7 bases). This CDR3 contains 17 residues. Germline V gene sequence: CDR1 SGHNT, CDR2 YYREEE (reference sequence). V gave up 2 bases and J gave up 2 bases, with 19 bases separating them. The CDR3 is CASSLYGGHHGQETQYF. The CDR3 DNA reads as TGTGCCAGCAGCTTATACGGGGGGCATCATGGACAAGAGACCCAGTACTTC.

This rearrangement joins TRBV4-1 to TRBJ2-7, with 7 bases matching TRBD1. Germline V gives CDR1 MGHRA, CDR2 YSYEKL. V shed 5 bases and J 3 bases; nucleotides not matched to a gene: 4. The CDR3 totals 13 residues. This CDR3 is CASSKSGGYEQYF. In DNA, the CDR3 is TGCGCCAGCAGCAAATCAGGGGGCTACGAGCAGTACTTC.

V usage is TRBV29-1 and J usage is TRBJ2-1; 8 bases are shared with TRBD2. CDR1 and CDR2 (germline): SQVTM, ANQGSEA. This CDR3 spans 14 amino acids. J lost 8 bases, V lost 7 bases, and 13 bases had no gene match. CDR3 bases: TGCAGCGGGAAAGCGGGAGTTAGCTATGATGAGCAGTTCTTC. As protein: CSGKAGVSYDEQFF.

V is TRBV19 and J is TRBJ1-3, with 7 bases that match TRBD1. Trimming at V came to 4 bases and at J to 2 bases, leaving 5 bases not matched to a gene. The germline gives CDR1 LNHDA, CDR2 SQIVND (reference sequence). The CDR3 runs 15 residues. CDR3 loop: CASSTWTGPGNTIYF. DNA of the CDR3: TGTGCCAGTAGTACTTGGACAGGCCCTGGAAACACCATATATTTT.

Here the CDR3 reads CASSFERGYYEQYF. DNA for the CDR3: TGTGCCAGCAGCTTCGAAAGGGGCTACTACGAGCAGTACTTC. J is TRBJ2-7 and V is TRBV7-2; D is perhaps TRBD1 (5 bases). This CDR3 contains 14 residues. The germline CDR1 and CDR2 sequences are SGHTA and FQGNSA. The V end was cut by 3 bases, the J end by 3 bases, with 12 bases between.

The rearrangement joins TRBV7-2 to TRBJ2-1; 7 nucleotides line up with TRBD2. The germline gives CDR1 SGHTA, CDR2 FQGNSA. The CDR3 has 16 amino acids. The trim removed 8 bases at V and 4 bases at J, leaving 14 bases unmatched. This chain's CDR3 is CASFIWAGAGYNEQFF. For the CDR3, the DNA is TGTGCCAGCTTCATTTGGGCGGGAGCCGGATACAATGAGCAGTTCTTC.

Only a few counts were recorded for this clone. The V call is TRBV6-5, the J call TRBJ1-1; D remains unclear. The V gene's germline CDR1 is MNHEY and CDR2 SVGAGI. Trimming removed 6 bases at V and 0 bases at J, with 8 bases between. This CDR3 has 13 amino acids. CDR3 sequence: CASRAAMNTEAFF. CDR3 DNA: TGTGCCAGCAGAGCGGCAATGAACACTGAAGCTTTCTTT.

The chain uses TRBV27 and TRBJ1-6, with D unclear. Trimming shortened V by 5 bases and J by 9 bases, and 17 bases separated the two germline ends. CDR1 is MNHEY, CDR2 SMNVEV, per germline (reference sequence). The CDR3 loop spans 15 amino acids. The CDR3 region has the DNA TGTGCCAGCAGTCCCGGAAGAAGGTCGGGTTCACCCCTCCACTTT. It is translated as CASSPGRRSGSPLHF.

The rearrangement links TRBV28 to TRBJ2-1; 8 positions agree with TRBD2. CDR1 is MDHEN and CDR2 is SYDVKM in the germline V gene. V was clipped by 5 bases and J by 4 bases; unmatched bases: 7. This CDR3 is built from 15 residues. The CDR3 sequence: CASSEVLAVYNEQFF. The CDR3 region has the DNA TGTGCCAGCAGTGAGGTACTAGCGGTATACAATGAGCAGTTCTTC.

The chain uses TRBV30 and TRBJ1-5; unclear D gene. Germline lookup yields CDR1 GTSNPN and CDR2 SVGIG (reference sequence). Deletions cut 1 base from V and 7 bases from J, with 11 bases between. The CDR3 spans 13 residues. CDR3 sequence: CAWSGAGSQPQHF. The CDR3 DNA sequence: TGTGCCTGGAGTGGAGCAGGTTCCCAGCCCCAGCATTTT.

This sequence joins TRBV7-9 and TRBJ2-5, with TRBD2 matching 12 bases. After removal of 1 base from V and 4 bases from J, the junction contained 7 bases not matched to a gene. Germline V gene data show CDR1 as SEHNR and CDR2 as FQNEAQ (reference sequence). This CDR3 contains 17 residues. The CDR3: CASSLDASGGASETQYF. In nucleotides, the CDR3 is TGTGCCAGCAGCTTAGACGCTAGCGGGGGGGCCTCAGAGACCCAGTACTTC.

The chain links TRBV15 to TRBJ2-5; D is unresolved. CDR3 size: 12 residues. The germline gives CDR1 LNHNV, CDR2 YYDKDF (reference sequence). Trimming removed 0 bases at V and 7 bases at J, with 6 bases between. In nucleotides, the CDR3 is TGTGCCACCAGCAGAGACACAACGACCCAGTACTTC. The encoded protein is CATSRDTTTQYF.